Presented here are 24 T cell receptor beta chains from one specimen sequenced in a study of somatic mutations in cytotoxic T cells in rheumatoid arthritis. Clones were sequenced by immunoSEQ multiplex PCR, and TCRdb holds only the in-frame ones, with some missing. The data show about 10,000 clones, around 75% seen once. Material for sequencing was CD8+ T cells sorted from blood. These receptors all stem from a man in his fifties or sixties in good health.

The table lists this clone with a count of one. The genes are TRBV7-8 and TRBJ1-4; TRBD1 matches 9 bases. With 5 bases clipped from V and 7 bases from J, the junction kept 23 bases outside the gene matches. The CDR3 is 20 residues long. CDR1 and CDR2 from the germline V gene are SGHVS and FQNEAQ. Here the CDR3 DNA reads TGTGCCAGCAGCCTATTAAGACCGGGACAGGGTTCGCCATTTGGTGAAAAACTGTTTTTT. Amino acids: CASSLLRPGQGSPFGEKLFF.

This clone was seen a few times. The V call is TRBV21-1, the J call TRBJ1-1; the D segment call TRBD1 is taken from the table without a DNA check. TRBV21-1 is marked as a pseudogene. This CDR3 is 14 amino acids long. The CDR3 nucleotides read TGTGCCAACCCTTGGAAGGGGGTGATTACTGAAGCTTTCTTT. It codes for CANPWKGVITEAFF.

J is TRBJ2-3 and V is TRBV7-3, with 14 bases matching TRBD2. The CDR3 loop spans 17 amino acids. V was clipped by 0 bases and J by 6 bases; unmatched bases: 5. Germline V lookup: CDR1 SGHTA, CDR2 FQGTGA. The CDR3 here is CASSLTTSGGAPDTQYF. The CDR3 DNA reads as TGTGCCAGCAGCTTAACGACTAGCGGGGGGGCCCCCGATACGCAGTATTTT. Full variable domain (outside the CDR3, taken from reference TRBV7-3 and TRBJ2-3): GAGVSQTPSNKVTEKGKYVELRCDPISGHTALYWYRQSLGQGPEFLIYFQGTGAADDSGLPNDRFFAVRPEGSVSTLKIQRTERGDSAVYLCASSLTTSGGAPDTQYFGPGTRLTVL.

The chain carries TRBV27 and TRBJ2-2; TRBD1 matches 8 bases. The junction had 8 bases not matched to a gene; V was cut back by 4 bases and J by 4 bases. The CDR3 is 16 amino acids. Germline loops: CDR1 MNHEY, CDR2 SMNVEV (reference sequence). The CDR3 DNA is TGTGCCAGCAGTTCCCCCCGGACAGGGAGCACCGGGGAGCTGTTTTTT. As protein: CASSSPRTGSTGELFF.

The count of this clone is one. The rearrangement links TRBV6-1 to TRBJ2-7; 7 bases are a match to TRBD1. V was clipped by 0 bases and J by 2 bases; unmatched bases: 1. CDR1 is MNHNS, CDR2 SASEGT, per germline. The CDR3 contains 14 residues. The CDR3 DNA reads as TGTGCCAGCAGTGAAGCGACAGGGCCCTACGAGCAGTACTTC. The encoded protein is CASSEATGPYEQYF.

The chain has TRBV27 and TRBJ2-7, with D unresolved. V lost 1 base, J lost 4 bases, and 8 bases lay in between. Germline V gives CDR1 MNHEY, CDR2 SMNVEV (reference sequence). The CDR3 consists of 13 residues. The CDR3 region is CASSLYSAYEQYF. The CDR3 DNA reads TGTGCCAGCAGTTTATACTCCGCGTACGAGCAGTACTTC.

The CDR3 region has the DNA TGTGCCAGCAGGACAGGGTGGACTGAAGCTTTCTTT. Protein sequence: CASRTGWTEAFF. J is TRBJ1-1 and V is TRBV27; 7 bases line up with TRBD1. Per the germline V gene, CDR1 is MNHEY and CDR2 is SMNVEV (reference sequence). With 6 bases clipped from V and 5 bases from J, the junction kept 3 bases outside the gene matches. The CDR3 runs to 12 residues.

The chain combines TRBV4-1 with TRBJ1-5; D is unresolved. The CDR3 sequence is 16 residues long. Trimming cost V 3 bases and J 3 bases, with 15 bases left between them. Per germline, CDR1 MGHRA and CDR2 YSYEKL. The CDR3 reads CASSQSLEPSNQPQHF. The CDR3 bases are TGCGCCAGCAGCCAGTCTCTGGAACCTTCCAATCAGCCCCAGCATTTT.

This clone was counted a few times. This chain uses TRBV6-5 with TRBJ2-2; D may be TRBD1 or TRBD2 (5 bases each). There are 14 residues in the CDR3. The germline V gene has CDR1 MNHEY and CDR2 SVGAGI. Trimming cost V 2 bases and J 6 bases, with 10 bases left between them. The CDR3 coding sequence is TGTGCCAGCAGTTACGGTCAGGGAGCCGGGGAGCTGTTTTTT. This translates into CASSYGQGAGELFF.

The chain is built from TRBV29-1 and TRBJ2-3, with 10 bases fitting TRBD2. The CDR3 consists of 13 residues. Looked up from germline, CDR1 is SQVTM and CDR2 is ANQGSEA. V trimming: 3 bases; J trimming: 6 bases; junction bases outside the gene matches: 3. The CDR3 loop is CSVDSGGADTQYF. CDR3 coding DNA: TGCAGCGTTGACAGCGGGGGGGCGGATACGCAGTATTTT.

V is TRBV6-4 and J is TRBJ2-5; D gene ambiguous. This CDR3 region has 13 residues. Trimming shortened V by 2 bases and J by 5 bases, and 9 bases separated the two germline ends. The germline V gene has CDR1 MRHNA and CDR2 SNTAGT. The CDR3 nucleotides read TGTGCCAGCAGTGACGGGTTCGGCGAGACCCAGTACTTC. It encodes CASSDGFGETQYF.

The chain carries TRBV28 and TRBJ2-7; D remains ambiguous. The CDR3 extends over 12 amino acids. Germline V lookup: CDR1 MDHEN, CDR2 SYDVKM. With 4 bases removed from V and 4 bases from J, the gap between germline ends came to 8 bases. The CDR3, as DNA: TGTGCCAGCAGTTCGGCCGTTTACGAGCAGTACTTC. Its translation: CASSSAVYEQYF. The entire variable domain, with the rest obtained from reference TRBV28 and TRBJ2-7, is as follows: DVKVTQSSRYLVKRTGEKVFLECVQDMDHENMFWYRQDPGLGLRLIYFSYDVKMKEKGDIPEGYSVSREKKERFSLILESASTNQTSMYLCASSSAVYEQYFGPGTRLTVT.

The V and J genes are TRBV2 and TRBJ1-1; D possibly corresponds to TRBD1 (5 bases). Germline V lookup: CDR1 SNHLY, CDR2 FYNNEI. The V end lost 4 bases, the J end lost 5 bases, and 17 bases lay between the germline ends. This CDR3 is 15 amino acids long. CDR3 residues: CASSVGRYGGTEAFF. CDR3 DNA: TGTGCCAGCAGTGTGGGCAGGTACGGGGGAACTGAAGCTTTCTTT.

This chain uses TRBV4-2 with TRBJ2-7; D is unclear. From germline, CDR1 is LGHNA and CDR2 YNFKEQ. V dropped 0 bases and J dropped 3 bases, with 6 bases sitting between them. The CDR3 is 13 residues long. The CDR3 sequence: CASSQEMLYEQYF. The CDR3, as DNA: TGTGCCAGCAGCCAAGAGATGCTCTACGAGCAGTACTTC.

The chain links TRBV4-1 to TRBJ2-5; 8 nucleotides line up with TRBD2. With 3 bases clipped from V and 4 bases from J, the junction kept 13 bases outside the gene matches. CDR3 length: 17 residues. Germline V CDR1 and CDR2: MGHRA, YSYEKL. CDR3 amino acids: CASSHLVSGGPRETQYF. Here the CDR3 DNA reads TGCGCCAGCAGCCACCTGGTCTCGGGGGGGCCCAGAGAGACCCAGTACTTC.

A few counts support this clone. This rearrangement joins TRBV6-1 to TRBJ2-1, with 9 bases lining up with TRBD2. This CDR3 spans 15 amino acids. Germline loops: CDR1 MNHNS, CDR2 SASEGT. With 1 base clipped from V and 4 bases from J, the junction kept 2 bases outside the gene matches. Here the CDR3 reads CASSEGLAEYNEQFF. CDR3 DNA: TGTGCCAGCAGTGAAGGACTAGCGGAGTACAATGAGCAGTTCTTC.

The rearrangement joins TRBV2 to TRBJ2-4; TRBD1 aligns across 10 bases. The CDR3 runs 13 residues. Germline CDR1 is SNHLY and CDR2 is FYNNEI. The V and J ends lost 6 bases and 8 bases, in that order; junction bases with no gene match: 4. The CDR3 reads CASSRTGGYIQYF. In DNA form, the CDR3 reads TGTGCCAGCAGCAGGACAGGGGGGTACATTCAGTACTTC.

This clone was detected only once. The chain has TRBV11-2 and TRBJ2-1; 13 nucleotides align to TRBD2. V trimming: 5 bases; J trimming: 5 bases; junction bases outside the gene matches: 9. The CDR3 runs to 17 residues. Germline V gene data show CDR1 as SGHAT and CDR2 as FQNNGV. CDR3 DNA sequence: TGTGCCAGCAGCACAGGACTAGCGGGAGTCCGGGACAATGAGCAGTTCTTC. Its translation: CASSTGLAGVRDNEQFF.

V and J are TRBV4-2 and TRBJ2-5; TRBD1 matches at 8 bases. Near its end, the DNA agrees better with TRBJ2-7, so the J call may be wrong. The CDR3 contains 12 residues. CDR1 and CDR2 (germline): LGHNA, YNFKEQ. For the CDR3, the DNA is TGTGCCAGCAGCCAGGGACAGGCCGAGCAGTACTTC. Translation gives CASSQGQAEQYF.

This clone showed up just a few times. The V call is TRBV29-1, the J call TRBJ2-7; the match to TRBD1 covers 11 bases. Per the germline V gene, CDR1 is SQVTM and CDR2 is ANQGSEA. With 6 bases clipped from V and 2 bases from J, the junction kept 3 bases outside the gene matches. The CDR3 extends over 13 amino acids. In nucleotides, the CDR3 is TGCAGCGTACCGGGACAGGGGGCCTACGAGCAGTACTTC. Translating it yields CSVPGQGAYEQYF.

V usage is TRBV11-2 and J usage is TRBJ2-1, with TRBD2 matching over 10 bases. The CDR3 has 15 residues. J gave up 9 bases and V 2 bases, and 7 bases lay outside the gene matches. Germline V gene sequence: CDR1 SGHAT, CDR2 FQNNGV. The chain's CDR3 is CASSLLLAGEGEQFF. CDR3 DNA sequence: TGTGCCAGCAGCTTACTCCTAGCGGGAGAAGGTGAGCAGTTCTTC. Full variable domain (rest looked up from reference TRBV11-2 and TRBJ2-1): EAGVAQSPRYKIIEKRQSVAFWCNPISGHATLYWYQQILGQGPKLLIQFQNNGVVDDSQLPKDRFSAERLKGVDSTLKIQPAKLEDSAVYLCASSLLLAGEGEQFFGPGTRLTVL.

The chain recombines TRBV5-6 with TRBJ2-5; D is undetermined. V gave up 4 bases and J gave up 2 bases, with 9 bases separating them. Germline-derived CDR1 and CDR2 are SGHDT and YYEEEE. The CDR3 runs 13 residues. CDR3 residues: CASSLSGQETQYF. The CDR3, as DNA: TGTGCCAGCAGCCTTAGTGGGCAAGAGACCCAGTACTTC. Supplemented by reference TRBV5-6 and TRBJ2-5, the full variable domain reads DAGVTQSPTHLIKTRGQQVTLRCSPKSGHDTVSWYQQALGQGPQFIFQYYEEEERQRGNFPDRFSGHQFPNYSSELNVNALLLGDSALYLCASSLSGQETQYFGPGTRLLVL.

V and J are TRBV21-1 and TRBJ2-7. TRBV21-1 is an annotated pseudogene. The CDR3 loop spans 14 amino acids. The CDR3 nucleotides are TGTGCCAGCAGCAAATCTCTAGTGTTAGGGGAGCAGTACTTC. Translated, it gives CASSKSLVLGEQYF.

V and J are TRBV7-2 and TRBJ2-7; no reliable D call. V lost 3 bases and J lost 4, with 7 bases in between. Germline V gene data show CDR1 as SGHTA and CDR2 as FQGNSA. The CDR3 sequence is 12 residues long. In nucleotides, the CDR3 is TGTGCCAGCAGCTTTGAGGCGTACGAGCAGTACTTC. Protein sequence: CASSFEAYEQYF.